A single sample gave rise to the 21 T cell receptor beta chains below, sequenced in a study of blood T cell repertoires in COVID-19. Profiling relied on immunoSEQ multiplex PCR, and the TCRdb table lists in-frame clones only, not all of them. In the table there are 100,000 or so clones, roughly four fifths of which are singletons. Sequenced input: peripheral blood. Receptor source: a man between 35 and 55 years old with active or convalescent COVID-19.

V gene TRBV6-5 combines with J gene TRBJ2-7, with D possibly matching TRBD1 (6 bases). The CDR3 covers 14 residues. The germline V and J ends were trimmed by 0 bases and 2 bases, with 8 bases remaining between them. Germline assignment: CDR1 MNHEY and CDR2 SVGAGI. CDR3 bases: TGTGCCAGCAGTTACTCGAGGGGGACCTACGAGCAGTACTTC. This sequence encodes CASSYSRGTYEQYF.

The CDR3 region is CASSSNDRGENSPLHF. DNA of the CDR3: TGTGCCAGCAGCTCCAACGACAGGGGTGAGAATTCACCCCTCCACTTT. The chain has TRBV7-3 and TRBJ1-6, with TRBD1 identical over 8 bases. This CDR3 contains 16 residues. Germline V gene data show CDR1 as SGHTA and CDR2 as FQGTGA. V shed 4 bases and J 7 bases; nucleotides not matched to a gene: 9.

The chain uses TRBV3-1 (or the pseudogene TRBV3-2) and TRBJ1-1; 7 bases agree with TRBD1. This CDR3 contains 15 residues. Unmatched junction bases numbered 6, after V lost 4 bases and J lost 1 base. In germline, CDR1 is LGHDT, CDR2 YNNKEL (reference sequence). The CDR3 reads CASSPMGQSNTEAFF. CDR3 coding DNA: TGTGCCAGCAGCCCGATGGGACAGTCGAACACTGAAGCTTTCTTT.

This sequence joins TRBV5-6 and TRBJ2-5; maybe TRBD1 (6 bases). Trimming shortened V by 4 bases and J by 1 base, and 14 bases separated the two germline ends. In germline, CDR1 is SGHDT, CDR2 YYEEEE. The CDR3 spans 15 residues. The CDR3 here is CASSHKQGFQETQYF. The CDR3 DNA follows: TGTGCCAGCAGCCATAAACAGGGTTTCCAAGAGACCCAGTACTTC.

The gene calls are TRBV19 and TRBJ1-2, with unresolved D. V was trimmed by 5 bases and J by 0 bases, leaving 10 bases between them. The CDR3 length is 14 residues. Germline CDR1 and CDR2: LNHDA and SQIVND (reference sequence). CDR3 region: CASSPGSANYGYTF. The CDR3 DNA is TGTGCCAGTAGTCCCGGGTCCGCTAACTATGGCTACACCTTC.

The chain is built from TRBV5-6 and TRBJ2-2; no reliable D call. The CDR3 spans 11 residues. Trimming stripped 0 bases from V and 9 bases from J, with 3 bases between. Germline assignment: CDR1 SGHDT and CDR2 YYEEEE. CDR3 coding DNA: TGTGCCAGCAGCTTGGACTGGGAGCTGTTTTTT. This sequence encodes CASSLDWELFF.

The chain carries TRBV6-5 and TRBJ1-1; tentatively, D is TRBD1 (6 bases). The CDR3 spans 13 residues. In germline, CDR1 is MNHEY, CDR2 SVGAGI. Trimming stripped 7 bases from V and 5 bases from J, with 14 bases between. The chain's CDR3 is CASTNTGRTEAFF. The DNA for the CDR3 is TGTGCCAGCACCAACACAGGGAGAACTGAAGCTTTCTTT.

The J gene is TRBJ1-2, the V gene TRBV5-4; 7 bases map to TRBD1. The CDR3 contains 14 residues. V was clipped by 5 bases and J by 8 bases; unmatched bases: 12. Germline V gives CDR1 SGHNT, CDR2 YYREEE (reference sequence). The CDR3 region has the DNA TGTGCCAGCAGTTTCCAGGGGGGTTCAAGGGGCTACACCTTC. It specifies CASSFQGGSRGYTF.

The chain combines TRBV6-4 with TRBJ1-1, with 9 bases lining up with TRBD1. The CDR3 length is 16 residues. Per germline, CDR1 MRHNA and CDR2 SNTAGT. V was pared by 2 bases and J by 3 bases, with 7 bases of the junction left unmatched. CDR3 sequence (DNA): TGTGCCAGCAGTGACCGGGACAGGGAAGCAGACACTGAAGCTTTCTTT. This gives the protein CASSDRDREADTEAFF.

The gene calls are TRBV3-1 (or the pseudogene TRBV3-2) and TRBJ2-1; 9 bases agree with TRBD2. Germline loops: CDR1 LGHDT, CDR2 YNNKEL (reference sequence). With V trimmed by 3 bases and J by 10 bases, 13 bases remained unmatched. There are 16 residues in the CDR3. This CDR3 reads CASSHLGAGGQREQFF. Written as DNA, the CDR3 is TGTGCCAGCAGCCATTTGGGAGCGGGGGGCCAGAGGGAGCAGTTCTTC.

The rearrangement uses TRBV6-1 and TRBJ1-3, with a tentative D call TRBD1 (5 bases). V lost 1 base, J lost 7 bases, and 8 bases lay in between. Germline V gene data show CDR1 as MNHNS and CDR2 as SASEGT. The CDR3 runs to 13 residues. The CDR3 sequence: CASSEVGANTIYF. In DNA form, the CDR3 reads TGTGCCAGCAGTGAAGTAGGGGCCAACACCATATATTTT.

The CDR3 coding sequence is TGTGCCAGCAGCCTGGGGGGGCCTCCCTACGAGCAGTACTTC. Translated: CASSLGGPPYEQYF. This chain joins TRBV6-5 and TRBJ2-7; D is perhaps TRBD2 (7 bases). The CDR3 has 14 residues. V lost 6 bases and J 2 bases, leaving 14 bases between the germline ends. Germline loops: CDR1 MNHEY, CDR2 SVGAGI.

This chain connects TRBV7-2 to TRBJ1-1, with D maybe TRBD1 (6 bases). The CDR3 runs 17 residues. Per germline, CDR1 SGHTA and CDR2 FQGNSA. V was trimmed by 6 bases and J by 7 bases, leaving 27 bases between them. The CDR3 coding sequence is TGTGCCAGCAGTCTAGGAGGTGGGGCGGGGGCCTTCAGTGAAGCTTTCTTT. It codes for CASSLGGGAGAFSEAFF.

The chain employs TRBV3-1 (or the pseudogene TRBV3-2) and TRBJ2-3; the D gene is possibly TRBD1 (5 bases). Germline V lookup: CDR1 LGHDT, CDR2 YNNKEL (reference sequence). This CDR3 contains 13 residues. The V end lost 4 bases, the J end lost 9 bases, and 14 bases lay between the germline ends. The DNA for the CDR3 is TGTGCCAGCAGCCGCCTATCAGGGTCGACGCAGTATTTT. It yields the protein CASSRLSGSTQYF.

V is TRBV18 and J is TRBJ2-2; a weak D match, TRBD1 (5 bases). Trimming left V 3 bases short and J 1 base short, with 9 bases between. This CDR3 contains 15 residues. From germline, CDR1 is KGHSH and CDR2 LQKENI. The CDR3 nucleotides read TGTGCCAGCTCACCGACAGCGAAGAACACCGGGGAGCTGTTTTTT. It encodes CASSPTAKNTGELFF.

The chain joins TRBV5-1 to TRBJ1-2, with D possibly matching TRBD1 (5 bases). CDR3 length: 12 residues. Germline CDR1 and CDR2: SGHRS and YFSETQ. Between the trimmed V and J ends, which lost 3 bases and 11 bases, there was a span of 14 bases. The CDR3 DNA is TGCGCCAGCAGCTCCCCGGGAGACAGATACACCTTC. Protein: CASSSPGDRYTF.

This rearrangement joins TRBV9 to TRBJ1-6, with 10 bases matching TRBD1. Germline values: CDR1 SGDLS, CDR2 YYNGEE. This CDR3 contains 20 residues. Unmatched junction bases numbered 12, after V lost 0 bases and J lost 3 bases. DNA for the CDR3: TGTGCCAGCAGCGTAGCTACGGGGACAGGGGAAAGGGGCTATAATTCACCCCTCCACTTT. It specifies CASSVATGTGERGYNSPLHF.

This clone was detected once. The genes are TRBV5-3 and TRBJ1-1; D remains unclear. TRBV5-3 is identified as an open reading frame with a role that is uncertain. Trimming left V 0 bases short and J 7 bases short, with 4 bases between. This CDR3 contains 11 residues. CDR3 sequence (DNA): TGTGCCAGAAGCTTGGCCGGTGAAGCTTTCTTT. Translated, it gives CARSLAGEAFF.

The rearrangement uses TRBV7-9 and TRBJ2-7; D perhaps matches TRBD1 (5 bases). Trimming took 5 bases from V and 3 from J, leaving 11 bases between them. Per the germline V gene, CDR1 is SEHNR and CDR2 is FQNEAQ (reference sequence). The CDR3 consists of 13 residues. This CDR3 is CASSLRDSYEQYF. As DNA, the CDR3 is TGTGCCAGCAGCCTGCGTGACAGCTACGAGCAGTACTTC. The variable domain in full, with the rest retrieved from reference TRBV7-9 and TRBJ2-7, is DTGVSQNPRHKITKRGQNVTFRCDPISEHNRLYWYRQTLGQGPEFLTYFQNEAQLEKSRLLSDRFSAERPKGSFSTLEIQRTEQGDSAMYLCASSLRDSYEQYFGPGTRLTVT.

This chain joins TRBV6-5 and TRBJ2-7, with D possibly TRBD1 on 6 matching bases. Looked up from germline, CDR1 is MNHEY and CDR2 is SVGAGI. The CDR3 extends over 15 amino acids. V lost 5 bases and J 3 bases, leaving 17 bases between the germline ends. The CDR3 nucleotides read TGTGCCAGCAGTCGGTCCAGCACAGGGTACTACGAGCAGTACTTC. Amino acids: CASSRSSTGYYEQYF.

The CDR3 nucleotides read TGTGCCAGTAGTAACAGGGGGCTTACTGAAGCTTTCTTT. Protein product: CASSNRGLTEAFF. The chain recombines TRBV19 with TRBJ1-1, with 9 bases fitting TRBD1. Germline assignment: CDR1 LNHDA and CDR2 SQIVND (reference sequence). V shed 4 bases, J shed 5 bases, and the junction held 2 bases outside the gene matches. The CDR3 has 13 amino acids. Filled out from reference TRBV19 and TRBJ1-1, the complete variable domain reads DGGITQSPKYLFRKEGQNVTLSCEQNLNHDAMYWYRQDPGQGLRLIYYSQIVNDFQKGDIAEGYSVSREKKESFPLTVTSAQKNPTAFYLCASSNRGLTEAFFGQGTRLTVV.